This passage covers 31 T cell receptor beta chains from one sample sequenced in a study of T cell responses to AZD1222 COVID-19 vaccine. Here immunoSEQ multiplex PCR was the method, and the copy in TCRdb shows in-frame clones only, minus some. The sample includes 150,000 or so clones, around 94% seen only once; the top ten take just over 5%. This material consisted of peripheral blood, taken 28 days after the second AZD1222 dose. The origin of the receptors is an adult who received the AZD1222 COVID-19 vaccine.

V is TRBV19 and J is TRBJ2-1, with 16 bases aligning to TRBD2. V gave up 4 bases and J gave up 7 bases; unmatched junction bases: 13. CDR1 is LNHDA and CDR2 is SQIVND in the germline V gene (reference sequence). This CDR3 spans 19 amino acids. CDR3 in DNA: TGTGCCAGTAGTACTGGCTCCGGGACTAGCGGGAGGGATTGGAATGAGCAGTTCTTC. Its protein is CASSTGSGTSGRDWNEQFF.

The rearrangement links TRBV19 to TRBJ2-7, with D perhaps matching TRBD1 (6 bases). The germline CDR1 and CDR2 sequences are LNHDA and SQIVND (reference sequence). Trimming cost V 6 bases and J 0 bases, with 12 bases left between them. The CDR3 loop spans 14 amino acids. This CDR3 reads CASSGTSSSYEQYF. The CDR3 DNA reads as TGTGCCAGTAGCGGGACATCGAGCTCCTACGAGCAGTACTTC.

This clone has only one observation. The V call is TRBV13, the J call TRBJ2-7; tentatively, D is TRBD1 (5 bases). The CDR3 has 13 amino acids. Germline-derived CDR1 and CDR2 are PRHDT and FYEKMQ (reference sequence). V was cut by 4 bases and J by 7 bases, with 14 bases left in between. In DNA, the CDR3 is TGTGCCAGCAGCTCCCGCCCGACAGAGGAGCAGTACTTC. Translation: CASSSRPTEEQYF.

The rearrangement uses TRBV14 and TRBJ1-6; the D gene is possibly TRBD1 (6 bases). This CDR3 has 17 amino acids. Germline CDR1 reads SGHDN; CDR2 reads FVKESK. V was shortened by 5 bases and J by 6 bases, with 20 bases between the two germline ends. As DNA, the CDR3 is TGTGCCAGCAGCAAGAGACAGGTCGGGGTGGGTAATTCACCCCTCCACTTT. This gives the protein CASSKRQVGVGNSPLHF.

This chain links TRBV7-2 with TRBJ1-1; possible D gene TRBD1, 5 bases. Germline lookup yields CDR1 SGHTA and CDR2 FQGNSA. The CDR3 length is 18 residues. V gave up 2 bases and J gave up 5 bases, with 24 bases separating them. The chain's CDR3 is CASSLLPAADTRKTEAFF. As DNA, the CDR3 is TGTGCCAGCAGCTTACTCCCCGCCGCGGACACTCGGAAGACTGAAGCTTTCTTT.

This chain uses TRBV4-3 with TRBJ1-6; TRBD1 matches 7 bases. V was clipped by 1 base and J by 7 bases; unmatched bases: 4. This CDR3 has 15 residues. Germline V gene data show CDR1 as LGHNA and CDR2 as YSLEER. CDR3 DNA sequence: TGCGCCAGCAGCCAAGCTAGGGGGCAAAATTCACCCCTCCACTTT. As protein: CASSQARGQNSPLHF.

The J gene is TRBJ2-1, the V gene TRBV10-3, with TRBD1 matching over 7 bases. CDR1 is ENHRY, CDR2 SYGVKD, per germline. CDR3 length: 14 residues. The V gene end was trimmed by 3 bases and the J gene end by 3 bases; junction bases not matched to a gene: 2. The DNA for the CDR3 is TGTGCCATCAGTGACGGGACAGACTACAATGAGCAGTTCTTC. Translating gives CAISDGTDYNEQFF.

The CDR3 sequence: CAISGQGQMNTEAFF. The CDR3 nucleotides are TGTGCCATCAGTGGACAGGGGCAAATGAACACTGAAGCTTTCTTT. The chain uses TRBV10-3 and TRBJ1-1; 8 positions match TRBD1. V was clipped by 4 bases and J by 0 bases; unmatched bases: 4. CDR1 ENHRY and CDR2 SYGVKD come from the germline V gene. This CDR3 has 15 amino acids.

The chain has TRBV5-4 and TRBJ2-1; 9 bases align to TRBD2. V trimming: 0 bases; J trimming: 7 bases; junction bases outside the gene matches: 11. Per the germline V gene, CDR1 is SGHNT and CDR2 is YYREEE (reference sequence). This CDR3 comprises 17 residues. The chain's CDR3 is CASSLGLASGRINEQFF. The CDR3 nucleotides read TGTGCCAGCAGCTTGGGGTTGGCGAGCGGGAGGATTAATGAGCAGTTCTTC. The whole variable domain, filled in from reference TRBV5-4 and TRBJ2-1, reads ETGVTQSPTHLIKTRGQQVTLRCSSQSGHNTVSWYQQALGQGPQFIFQYYREEENGRGNFPPRFSGLQFPNYSSELNVNALELDDSALYLCASSLGLASGRINEQFFGPGTRLTVL.

The chain couples TRBV5-4 to TRBJ1-4; 7 nucleotides match TRBD1. Germline CDR1 and CDR2: SGHNT and YYREEE (reference sequence). The CDR3 length is 13 residues. The V gene end was trimmed by 4 bases and the J gene end by 5 bases; junction bases not matched to a gene: 2. For the CDR3, the DNA is TGTGCCAGCAGCGCAGGGGGGAATGAAAAACTGTTTTTT. It is translated as CASSAGGNEKLFF.

The rearrangement uses TRBV5-1 and TRBJ2-7; 8 nucleotides align to TRBD2. The CDR3 contains 16 residues. Germline CDR1 reads SGHRS; CDR2 reads YFSETQ. V shed 0 bases, J shed 3 bases, and the junction held 8 bases outside the gene matches. The CDR3 loop is CASSLAFMAGGYEQYF. In DNA form, the CDR3 reads TGCGCCAGCAGCTTGGCGTTCATGGCGGGAGGCTACGAGCAGTACTTC.

The V gene is TRBV7-9, the J gene TRBJ2-1, with D unclear. CDR1 and CDR2 from the germline V gene are SEHNR and FQNEAQ (reference sequence). The CDR3 is 14 residues long. Trimming cost V 0 bases and J 0 bases, with 3 bases left between them. The CDR3 here is CASSLANSYNEQFF. CDR3 sequence (DNA): TGTGCCAGCAGCTTAGCGAACTCCTACAATGAGCAGTTCTTC. The full variable domain, in which reference TRBV7-9 and TRBJ2-1 provide the parts outside the CDR3, is DTGVSQNPRHKITKRGQNVTFRCDPISEHNRLYWYRQTLGQGPEFLTYFQNEAQLEKSRLLSDRFSAERPKGSFSTLEIQRTEQGDSAMYLCASSLANSYNEQFFGPGTRLTVL.

The rearrangement joins TRBV28 to TRBJ1-2, with D possibly matching TRBD1 (5 bases). CDR1 and CDR2 from the germline V gene are MDHEN and SYDVKM. Trimming cost V 5 bases and J 7 bases, with 17 bases left between them. The CDR3 totals 14 residues. The CDR3 region is CASSPLGEDAGYTF. In DNA form, the CDR3 reads TGTGCCAGCAGTCCCTTAGGGGAAGACGCTGGCTACACCTTC.

The V and J genes are TRBV11-2 and TRBJ2-1; the D is unclear. CDR3 length: 15 amino acids. Germline V gives CDR1 SGHAT, CDR2 FQNNGV. Trimming stripped 5 bases from V and 2 bases from J, with 13 bases between. Here the CDR3 DNA reads TGTGCCAGCAGCATCCGGCACTACACCTACAATGAGCAGTTCTTC. Amino acid sequence: CASSIRHYTYNEQFF.

As for this clone: At one end, the junction sequence differs from germline, possibly due to a read error. CDR3 DNA sequence: TGTGCCACCAGCAACCCGGCCTCCTCCAATGAGCAGTTCTTC. This gives the protein CATSNPASSNEQFF. The chain links TRBV15 to TRBJ2-1; no clear D gene. CDR3 length equals 14 residues. Germline V gene sequence: CDR1 LNHNV, CDR2 YYDKDF (reference sequence).

This rearrangement joins TRBV5-1 to TRBJ1-2; the D is unclear. This CDR3 is 15 amino acids long. The V gene's germline CDR1 is SGHRS and CDR2 YFSETQ. Trimming shortened V by 0 bases and J by 0 bases, and 9 bases separated the two germline ends. DNA of the CDR3: TGCGCCAGCAGCTTGGGAGAAGTAGCTAACTATGGCTACACCTTC. This sequence encodes CASSLGEVANYGYTF.

The rearrangement links TRBV4-2 to TRBJ1-1, with 8 bases aligning to TRBD1. Germline values: CDR1 LGHNA, CDR2 YNFKEQ. This CDR3 contains 16 residues. V lost 5 bases and J lost 1; bases outside the gene matches: 9. CDR3 protein: CASSDRDRGRNTEAFF. The CDR3, as DNA: TGTGCCAGCAGCGACCGAGACAGGGGAAGGAACACTGAAGCTTTCTTT.

This chain links TRBV27 with TRBJ2-3, with D possibly being TRBD1 (5 bases). Germline V gene data show CDR1 as MNHEY and CDR2 as SMNVEV (reference sequence). The V end was cut by 0 bases, the J end by 1 base, with 11 bases between. This CDR3 is 16 amino acids long. CDR3 nucleotide sequence: TGTGCCAGCAGTTTATCAGGTGAAGGGGGCACAGATACGCAGTATTTT. Translation gives CASSLSGEGGTDTQYF.

The chain recombines TRBV6-1 with TRBJ1-6; D is unresolved. The V gene lost 2 bases and the J gene lost 9 bases, with 20 bases spanning the gap. This CDR3 contains 17 residues. CDR1 is MNHNS and CDR2 is SASEGT in the germline V gene. The CDR3 coding sequence is TGTGCCAGCAGTGAATTTACATTGTCGATAGCTTCTTCACCCCTCCACTTT. Its protein is CASSEFTLSIASSPLHF.

V and J are TRBV2 and TRBJ1-6; unclear D gene. Germline V gene sequence: CDR1 SNHLY, CDR2 FYNNEI. This CDR3 region has 14 residues. V was cut by 2 bases and J by 8 bases, with 10 bases left in between. CDR3 DNA: TGTGCCAGCAGTGAATTAGGCAGCTATTCACCCCTCCACTTT. Encoded protein: CASSELGSYSPLHF.

This sequence joins TRBV4-1 and TRBJ2-7; TRBD1 matches 8 bases. Germline assignment: CDR1 MGHRA and CDR2 YSYEKL. The J segment lost 4 bases and the V segment lost 4 bases, leaving 9 bases of the junction unmatched. The length of the CDR3 is 15 residues. CDR3 in DNA: TGCGCCAGCAGCCCAGGACAGGGTAAGAATTACGAGCAGTACTTC. Residues: CASSPGQGKNYEQYF.

This clone appeared once. CDR3 nucleotide sequence: TGTGCCTGGAGTGTAGAGCGGGAGGTCGTCGAGCAGTACTTC. Translating it yields CAWSVEREVVEQYF. This rearrangement joins TRBV30 to TRBJ2-7, with TRBD2 matching 9 bases. The germline CDR1 and CDR2 sequences are GTSNPN and SVGIG (reference sequence). V shed 0 bases, J shed 6 bases, and the junction held 6 bases outside the gene matches. CDR3 length equals 14 residues.

The CDR3 is CASSHYSQETQYF. The CDR3 DNA sequence: TGTGCCAGCAGCCACTACAGCCAAGAGACCCAGTACTTC. This chain connects TRBV3-1 (or the pseudogene TRBV3-2) to TRBJ2-5; no clear D. Trimming removed 3 bases from V and 1 base from J, with 6 bases in between. The germline V gene has CDR1 LGHDT and CDR2 YNNKEL (reference sequence). This CDR3 is 13 amino acids long.

This rearrangement joins TRBV7-9 to TRBJ2-7, with no clear D. The germline V gene has CDR1 SEHNR and CDR2 FQNEAQ (reference sequence). The CDR3 has 12 amino acids. V shed 1 base and J shed 3 bases, with 4 bases lying between them. DNA for the CDR3: TGTGCCAGCAGCTTAGTCAACTACGAGCAGTACTTC. Protein product: CASSLVNYEQYF.

V usage is TRBV18 and J usage is TRBJ2-1; D is uncertain. The V end was cut by 3 bases, the J end by 7 bases, with 10 bases between. The CDR3 contains 13 residues. Looked up from germline, CDR1 is KGHSH and CDR2 is LQKENI. Here the CDR3 DNA reads TGTGCCAGCTCACCTTATTCTGTTAATGAGCAGTTCTTC. Translating gives CASSPYSVNEQFF.

The V gene is TRBV6-5, the J gene TRBJ1-3; D is undetermined. CDR3 length: 15 residues. The V and J ends lost 2 bases and 2 bases respectively, with 10 bases between them. From germline, CDR1 is MNHEY and CDR2 SVGAGI. The CDR3 loop reads CASSYVLGTGNTIYF. The CDR3 region has the DNA TGTGCCAGCAGTTACGTCCTAGGAACTGGAAACACCATATATTTT.

The rearrangement joins TRBV3-1 (or the pseudogene TRBV3-2) to TRBJ2-3, with 13 bases fitting TRBD2. The V and J ends lost 1 base and 2 bases, in that order; junction bases with no gene match: 3. This CDR3 is built from 17 residues. CDR1 is LGHDT, CDR2 YNNKEL, per germline (reference sequence). This chain's CDR3 is CASSQGGLAGDTDTQYF. CDR3 DNA: TGTGCCAGCAGCCAAGGAGGACTAGCGGGGGACACAGATACGCAGTATTTT.

This clone was detected once. The chain is built from TRBV4-3 and TRBJ1-6, with D hard to call. The CDR3 has 13 residues. The V gene's germline CDR1 is LGHNA and CDR2 YSLEER. V lost 1 base, J lost 13 bases, and 11 bases lay in between. This chain's CDR3 is CASSQGDGGPLHF. Here the CDR3 DNA reads TGCGCCAGCAGCCAAGGGGATGGTGGGCCCCTCCACTTT.

The V gene is TRBV18, the J gene TRBJ2-2, with TRBD1 identical over 10 bases. Germline CDR1 is KGHSH and CDR2 is LQKENI. This CDR3 has 15 amino acids. V lost 5 bases to trimming and J lost 1 base; unmatched junction nucleotides: 1. The CDR3 region has the DNA TGTGCCAGCTCAAGGGACAGGGGGAACACCGGGGAGCTGTTTTTT. Encoded protein: CASSRDRGNTGELFF.

V is TRBV6-5 and J is TRBJ1-1; a possible D gene is TRBD1 (5 bases). This CDR3 is built from 15 residues. Germline V gene data show CDR1 as MNHEY and CDR2 as SVGAGI. The V end was cut by 5 bases, the J end by 1 base, with 14 bases between. CDR3 sequence: CASSIMAGQNTEAFF. CDR3 bases: TGTGCCAGCAGTATAATGGCGGGGCAGAACACTGAAGCTTTCTTT.

This clone was seen only a few times. The chain carries TRBV6-2 or TRBV6-3 and TRBJ1-2, with a weak D call TRBD1 (5 bases). The CDR3 is 14 residues long. CDR1 is MNHEY, CDR2 SVGEGT, per germline. V was pared by 5 bases and J by 8 bases, with 18 bases between. This chain's CDR3 is CASSPRQRWGGYTF. The CDR3 region has the DNA TGTGCCAGCAGTCCACGACAGAGGTGGGGAGGCTACACCTTC.